The 29 T cell receptor beta chains in this list originate from one sample, sequenced in a study of shared clonotypes between healthy human individuals. Generated by immunoSEQ multiplex PCR, the TCRdb table keeps only in-frame clones and is missing some. The sample has about 490,000 clones, over 75% seen once. Material: PBMCs. These receptors were obtained from a middle-aged woman in good health. Some clones in this sample may be carry-over from other donors' samples.

The gene calls are TRBV6-6 and TRBJ2-7, with unresolved D. The CDR3 totals 13 residues. Per the germline V gene, CDR1 is MNHNY and CDR2 is SVGAGI (reference sequence). The ends were cut back, 6 bases at V and 4 bases at J, with 13 bases in the middle. The CDR3 DNA reads as TGTGCCAGCAGCACCGACTCCTTTTACGAGCAGTACTTC. This gives the protein CASSTDSFYEQYF.

This clone was found a few times. This could be a read error, since a much larger clone is one nucleotide away. This CDR3 is also generated by other DNA sequences in the sample. This chain uses TRBV28 with TRBJ2-5; D is unclear. Trimming took off 4 bases at V and 3 bases at J, with 24 bases between the two ends. This CDR3 contains 18 residues. CDR1 and CDR2 from the germline V gene are MDHEN and SYDVKM. The CDR3 DNA reads as TGTGCCAGCAGTTCCCTCTCCTCCCCCAAGGGTCCCGAAGAGACCCAGTACTTC. Protein product: CASSSLSSPKGPEETQYF.

Remarks on this clone: Only one base separates this from a far larger clonotype, so it likely reflects a read error. The rearrangement joins TRBV30 to TRBJ2-5; the D is unclear. The CDR3 covers 12 residues. The germline gives CDR1 GTSNPN, CDR2 SVGIG (reference sequence). The CDR3 DNA reads as TGTGCCTGGAGATTCCCACAAGAGACCCGGTACTTC. Amino acids: CAWRFPQETRYF.

The chain employs TRBV18 and TRBJ1-1, with D possibly matching TRBD1 (6 bases). Germline V gene data show CDR1 as KGHSH and CDR2 as LQKENI. The CDR3 covers 14 residues. V was clipped by 6 bases and J by 4 bases, with 15 bases between them. The CDR3 DNA sequence: TGTGCCAGCTCCCGACAGGACCTGAGCACTGAAGCTTTCTTT. Translated, it gives CASSRQDLSTEAFF.

Remarks on this clone: Given a far larger clone just one base away, this is likely a sequencing read error. V and J are TRBV5-1 and TRBJ2-4, with D maybe TRBD2 (6 bases). Germline lookup yields CDR1 SGHRS and CDR2 YFSETQ. CDR3 length equals 15 residues. In DNA form, the CDR3 reads TGCACCAGCAGCTTGCAGGATCCGGGGGTGGACATTCAGTACTTC. It codes for CTSSLQDPGVDIQYF.

The chain uses TRBV18 and TRBJ2-1; 7 bases are a match to TRBD1. CDR3 length equals 18 residues. CDR1 KGHSH and CDR2 LQKENI come from the germline V gene. J was trimmed by 4 bases and V by 3 bases; bases with no gene match: 15. The CDR3 nucleotides read TGTGCCAGCTCACCGACCGGATCCGGGACAGACACTTACAATGAGCAGTTCTTC. This translates into CASSPTGSGTDTYNEQFF.

The chain couples TRBV9 to TRBJ1-1, with unresolved D. Deletions cut 5 bases from V and 5 bases from J, with 13 bases between. This CDR3 has 13 residues. Germline V lookup: CDR1 SGDLS, CDR2 YYNGEE. CDR3 amino acids: CASRPIGRTEAFF. CDR3 nucleotide sequence: TGTGCCAGCAGGCCTATTGGAAGGACTGAAGCTTTCTTT.

The chain links TRBV6-5 to TRBJ2-7; 8 bases fit TRBD1. Germline lookup yields CDR1 MNHEY and CDR2 SVGAGI. This CDR3 has 15 amino acids. J was trimmed by 5 bases and V by 0 bases; bases with no gene match: 6. This chain's CDR3 is CASSYSWTGLNEQYF. In DNA form, the CDR3 reads TGTGCCAGCAGTTACTCCTGGACAGGGTTGAACGAGCAGTACTTC.

This chain uses TRBV5-1 with TRBJ2-7; D could derive from TRBD1 or TRBD2 (5 bases each). Trimming shortened V by 8 bases and J by 1 base, and 16 bases separated the two germline ends. Germline lookup yields CDR1 SGHRS and CDR2 YFSETQ. This CDR3 has 14 residues. This CDR3 reads CARKLSGRSYEQYF. The DNA for the CDR3 is TGCGCCAGAAAGCTGTCAGGGAGATCCTACGAGCAGTACTTC.

The rearrangement uses TRBV7-2 and TRBJ2-3; tentative D call: TRBD2 (5 bases). The V and J ends lost 5 bases and 5 bases respectively, with 11 bases between them. The CDR3 consists of 13 residues. Per germline, CDR1 SGHTA and CDR2 FQGNSA. The CDR3 sequence: CASSQTRVDTQYF. CDR3 in DNA: TGTGCCAGCAGCCAGACGAGGGTAGATACGCAGTATTTT.

V usage is TRBV28 and J usage is TRBJ2-7; 7 bases are shared with TRBD2. Trimming removed 2 bases from V and 2 bases from J; junction bases left unmatched: 6. The germline gives CDR1 MDHEN, CDR2 SYDVKM. CDR3 length: 15 amino acids. The DNA for the CDR3 is TGTGCCAGCAGTTTACCCCTCGGGGGGACCTACGAGCAGTACTTC. Translated: CASSLPLGGTYEQYF.

The sample holds one count of this clone. This likely reflects a read error, since a far larger clone is one base away. The genes are TRBV4-1 and TRBJ1-1; TRBD1 aligns across 8 bases. The CDR3 spans 15 residues. The V gene's germline CDR1 is MGHRA and CDR2 YSYEKL. Here the CDR3 reads CASNQEVTGDTEAFF. For the CDR3, the DNA is TGCGCCAGCAACCAAGAGGTGACAGGGGACACTGAAGCTTTCTTT.

The CDR3 here is CASSTAGGEETQYF. Written as DNA, the CDR3 is TGTGCCAGTAGCACCGCGGGGGGAGAAGAGACCCAGTACTTC. The J gene is TRBJ2-5, the V gene TRBV19; 8 bases align to TRBD2. The junction had 6 bases not matched to a gene; V was cut back by 6 bases and J by 3 bases. Germline V CDR1 and CDR2: LNHDA, SQIVND (reference sequence). The CDR3 has 14 residues.

This chain uses TRBV19 with TRBJ1-5; 8 bases are a match to TRBD1. The CDR3 is 16 residues long. Germline lookup yields CDR1 LNHDA and CDR2 SQIVND (reference sequence). Losses at the gene ends were 5 bases for V and 8 bases for J; bases not matched to a gene: 14. The CDR3: CASSLHPDRAGEPQHF. The CDR3 region has the DNA TGTGCCAGTAGTCTCCACCCGGACAGGGCAGGCGAGCCCCAGCATTTT.

The chain has TRBV19 and TRBJ1-1, with D hard to call. CDR3 length equals 15 residues. CDR1 is LNHDA, CDR2 SQIVND, per germline (reference sequence). V dropped 1 base and J dropped 3 bases, with 12 bases sitting between them. CDR3: CASSIGTLTDTEAFF. CDR3 in DNA: TGTGCCAGTAGTATAGGGACCCTAACGGACACTGAAGCTTTCTTT.

Of note for this clone: The likely explanation is a read error, given a far larger clone one base away. V usage is TRBV30 and J usage is TRBJ2-5; 8 positions match TRBD1. This CDR3 is 13 amino acids long. The junction had 7 bases not matched to a gene; V was cut back by 6 bases and J by 4 bases. Germline V gene lookup returns CDR1 GTSNPN and CDR2 SVGIG (reference sequence). The CDR3 spells CACHRGFGETQYF. The CDR3 nucleotides read TGTGCCTGTCACAGGGGGTTTGGAGAGACCCAGTACTTC. The full variable domain, rest sourced from reference TRBV30 and TRBJ2-5, is SQTIHQWPATLVQPVGSPLSLECTVEGTSNPNLYWYRQAAGRGLQLLFYSVGIGQISSEVPQNLSASRPQDRQFILSSKKLLLSDSGFYLCACHRGFGETQYFGPGTRLLVL.

The rearrangement uses TRBV18 and TRBJ2-1, with D possibly TRBD2 on 5 matching bases. The CDR3 is 15 residues long. Germline V gives CDR1 KGHSH, CDR2 LQKENI. Trimming took 0 bases from V and 4 from J, leaving 10 bases between them. The CDR3 loop is CASSPPGVKYNEQFF. The CDR3 DNA follows: TGTGCCAGCTCACCACCCGGGGTCAAGTACAATGAGCAGTTCTTC.

The chain joins TRBV4-1 to TRBJ1-4, with D perhaps TRBD1 (6 bases). V dropped 0 bases and J dropped 6 bases, with 14 bases sitting between them. This CDR3 contains 16 residues. Germline V CDR1 and CDR2: MGHRA, YSYEKL. Written as DNA, the CDR3 is TGCGCCAGCAGCCAAGATCCTCGAGGGGGTGATGAAAAACTGTTTTTT. As protein: CASSQDPRGGDEKLFF.

CDR3 sequence reads: CASSPFSDSAYEQYF. The DNA for the CDR3 is TGTGCCAGCAGTCCCTTTAGCGATAGCGCCTACGAGCAGTACTTC. The chain joins TRBV28 to TRBJ2-7; tentatively, D is TRBD2 (5 bases). V was clipped by 5 bases and J by 2 bases, with 16 bases between them. The CDR3 extends over 15 amino acids. Germline CDR1 and CDR2: MDHEN and SYDVKM.

This rearrangement joins TRBV27 to TRBJ2-1; D not certain. Germline-derived CDR1 and CDR2 are MNHEY and SMNVEV (reference sequence). Deletions cut 3 bases from V and 6 bases from J, with 9 bases between. This CDR3 comprises 13 residues. The DNA of the CDR3 is TGTGCCAGCAGTTTGTTCAGAGTCAATGAGCAGTTCTTC. Translating it yields CASSLFRVNEQFF.

This sequence joins TRBV11-2 and TRBJ1-1, with D hard to call. The CDR3 covers 12 residues. The ends were cut back, 6 bases at V and 5 bases at J, with 10 bases in the middle. CDR1 and CDR2 (germline): SGHAT, FQNNGV. The CDR3 sequence: CASRRVGTEAFF. The CDR3 DNA follows: TGTGCCAGCAGACGAGTCGGTACTGAAGCTTTCTTT.

This clone was recorded once. The chain carries TRBV30 and TRBJ1-2; D might be TRBD1 (6 bases). The CDR3 totals 13 residues. V lost 5 bases and J 4 bases, leaving 14 bases between the germline ends. Per the germline V gene, CDR1 is GTSNPN and CDR2 is SVGIG (reference sequence). CDR3 DNA sequence: TGTGCCTGGGCTCCGACAGGACCCTATGGCTACACCTTC. It codes for CAWAPTGPYGYTF.

This sequence joins TRBV19 and TRBJ2-7; no firm D call. This CDR3 spans 15 amino acids. In germline, CDR1 is LNHDA, CDR2 SQIVND (reference sequence). The ends were cut back, 1 base at V and 2 bases at J, with 12 bases in the middle. Written as DNA, the CDR3 is TGTGCCAGTAGTATAGGTCGACGAGGAACCTACGAGCAGTACTTC. Encoded protein: CASSIGRRGTYEQYF.

The chain combines TRBV11-2 with TRBJ1-5; 7 nucleotides agree with TRBD1. The CDR3 contains 15 residues. In germline, CDR1 is SGHAT, CDR2 FQNNGV. J was trimmed by 6 bases and V by 1 base; bases with no gene match: 6. The CDR3 nucleotides are TGTGCCAGCAGCTTAGCGCTCGGGACAGCTCAGCCCCAGCATTTT. As protein: CASSLALGTAQPQHF.

The J gene is TRBJ2-7, the V gene TRBV6-5; 12 nucleotides match TRBD2. Germline V gives CDR1 MNHEY, CDR2 SVGAGI. V shed 4 bases, J shed 3 bases, and the junction held 7 bases outside the gene matches. This CDR3 region has 16 residues. CDR3 bases: TGTGCCAGCAGTTTGGGACTAGCGGGTTTAGGCTACGAGCAGTACTTC. Its protein is CASSLGLAGLGYEQYF.

CDR3 coding DNA: TGTGCCTGGAGTTCGCTCGCCGCCGACAATGAGCAGTTCTTC. Its protein product is CAWSSLAADNEQFF. The chain joins TRBV30 to TRBJ2-1; no definite D call. This CDR3 is built from 14 residues. V lost 2 bases, J lost 5 bases, and 13 bases lay in between. The germline CDR1 and CDR2 sequences are GTSNPN and SVGIG (reference sequence).

The chain couples TRBV4-2 to TRBJ2-2, with D unclear. Germline V gives CDR1 LGHNA, CDR2 YNFKEQ. V shed 0 bases and J shed 4 bases, with 6 bases lying between them. The CDR3 covers 14 residues. CDR3 region: CASSQDGVTGELFF. The DNA for the CDR3 is TGTGCCAGCAGCCAAGATGGGGTCACCGGGGAGCTGTTTTTT.

This sequence joins TRBV7-9 and TRBJ2-5, with 13 bases aligning to TRBD2. Trimming removed 4 bases from V and 5 bases from J; junction bases left unmatched: 4. Per the germline V gene, CDR1 is SEHNR and CDR2 is FQNEAQ (reference sequence). The CDR3 length is 15 residues. The CDR3 DNA reads as TGTGCCAGCAGCTCGGGACTAGCGGGAAGGGAGACCCAGTACTTC. It yields the protein CASSSGLAGRETQYF. The variable domain in full, with the rest retrieved from reference TRBV7-9 and TRBJ2-5, is DTGVSQNPRHKITKRGQNVTFRCDPISEHNRLYWYRQTLGQGPEFLTYFQNEAQLEKSRLLSDRFSAERPKGSFSTLEIQRTEQGDSAMYLCASSSGLAGRETQYFGPGTRLLVL.

V gene TRBV9 combines with J gene TRBJ2-5; 7 bases are shared with TRBD2. The germline CDR1 and CDR2 sequences are SGDLS and YYNGEE. CDR3 length equals 15 residues. J gave up 4 bases and V 0 bases, and 6 bases lay outside the gene matches. Here the CDR3 reads CASSVATTSSETQYF. The CDR3 DNA reads TGTGCCAGCAGCGTAGCTACGACTAGCTCAGAGACCCAGTACTTC. Looking up the rest from reference TRBV9 and TRBJ2-5 gives the full variable domain: DSGVTQTPKHLITATGQRVTLRCSPRSGDLSVYWYQQSLDQGLQFLIQYYNGEERAKGNILERFSAQQFPDLHSELNLSSLELGDSALYFCASSVATTSSETQYFGPGTRLLVL.